This TCR beta chain was profiled in a study of post-analysis software for immune sequencing data. Study-level results: Significantly lower normalized Chao1 diversity was found in patients with multiple sclerosis relative to controls. Controls had lower frequencies than patients of about five TRBV segments, which included TRBV5-6, TRBV5-1 and TRBV20-1.

CDR3 length: 13 residues. Unique molecular identifiers were carried by the TCR beta cDNA libraries. Out of about 0.9 to 11 million T cells, 470,000 or so cDNA molecules were generated. In TCRdb, the PCR reads were re-called with MiXCR into one record per CDR3 protein. The sample shows hundreds of thousands of distinct CDR3 sequences, 35% to 45% of them seen only once. With respect to this clonotype: The antigen remains unidentified.

Sequences were obtained from blood. This chain connects TRBV12-3 or TRBV12-4 to TRBJ2-5; no clear D. The J call may be incorrect, as the DNA end agrees better with TRBJ2-7. The sequence came from a girl aged 2 to 10 with multiple sclerosis. The CDR3 loop reads CASSLGGFDEQYF. The CDR3 bases are TGTGCCAGCAGTTTAGGTGGTTTCGACGAGCAGTACTTC.